These 30 T cell receptor beta chains originate from one sample sequenced in a study of beta chain features in type 1 diabetes. All of the isolated RNA was reverse transcribed, so expressed TCRB transcripts were sequenced. Assay used: immunoSEQ multiplex PCR; TCRdb lists only in-frame clones, some missing. This table holds 970,000 or so clones, roughly 15% found once. Sequencing was carried out using naive CD4+ T cells from blood. The receptors here all came from a woman aged 18 to 35 in good health.

The table lists this clone with a few counts. The genes are TRBV28 and TRBJ2-4; possible D gene TRBD2, 6 bases. The CDR3 spans 15 residues. Germline CDR1 and CDR2: MDHEN and SYDVKM. With 5 bases removed from V and 3 bases from J, the gap between germline ends came to 14 bases. CDR3 nucleotides: TGTGCCAGCAGTCCTACATGGAGGGGCAAAAACATTCAGTACTTC. This encodes CASSPTWRGKNIQYF.

This clone was seen a single time. The rearrangement joins TRBV15 to TRBJ1-2; 9 bases agree with TRBD1. Germline CDR1 LNHNV, CDR2 YYDKDF (reference sequence). J was trimmed by 7 bases and V by 0 bases; bases with no gene match: 3. This CDR3 contains 14 residues. The CDR3 region has the DNA TGTGCCACCAGCAGAGACAGGACAGGGGTTGGCTACACCTTC. Residues: CATSRDRTGVGYTF.

The sample holds a few counts of this clone. The chain employs TRBV10-3 and TRBJ2-7, with D possibly TRBD2 on 6 matching bases. The V gene's germline CDR1 is ENHRY and CDR2 SYGVKD. The CDR3 contains 12 residues. V lost 11 bases to trimming and J lost 2 bases, with 13 bases between them. The CDR3 loop is CAARDRTYEQYF. CDR3 DNA sequence: TGTGCCGCGCGGGACCGAACCTACGAGCAGTACTTC.

This clone was observed a handful of times. The gene calls are TRBV10-3 and TRBJ2-5; 9 bases are shared with TRBD2. CDR1 is ENHRY, CDR2 SYGVKD, per germline. The CDR3 runs to 16 residues. Trimming removed 4 bases from V and 5 bases from J; junction bases left unmatched: 11. The CDR3 sequence: CAISGRLAVGGETQYF. The CDR3 DNA reads as TGTGCCATCAGTGGCAGACTAGCGGTCGGCGGGGAGACCCAGTACTTC.

This clone has only a few counts. The rearrangement joins TRBV19 to TRBJ2-1, with 12 bases matching TRBD2. This CDR3 is 20 amino acids long. Germline-derived CDR1 and CDR2 are LNHDA and SQIVND (reference sequence). V shed 7 bases and J 6 bases; nucleotides not matched to a gene: 22. The CDR3 DNA is TGTGCCAGTACCTTAAGAGCGACTAGCGGGAGCTCCCGTGCGGGCAATGAGCAGTTCTTC. Amino acids: CASTLRATSGSSRAGNEQFF.

This clone was picked up a small number of times. This chain joins TRBV15 and TRBJ2-5; D is undetermined. Germline CDR1 and CDR2: LNHNV and YYDKDF (reference sequence). CDR3 length: 14 amino acids. Deletions cut 0 bases from V and 3 bases from J, with 8 bases between. CDR3 nucleotides: TGTGCCACCAGCAGAGATCGTTGGGAAGAGACCCAGTACTTC. Translation: CATSRDRWEETQYF.

The genes are TRBV2 and TRBJ2-2; D may be TRBD1 (5 bases). V was trimmed by 6 bases and J by 2 bases, leaving 10 bases between them. This CDR3 is 14 amino acids long. Germline CDR1 SNHLY, CDR2 FYNNEI. For the CDR3, the DNA is TGTGCCAGCAGCAAAGGGGCTAACACCGGGGAGCTGTTTTTT. This translates into CASSKGANTGELFF.

The chain joins TRBV7-2 to TRBJ2-1, with a possible D match to TRBD2 (5 bases). The CDR3 has 13 amino acids. The germline CDR1 and CDR2 sequences are SGHTA and FQGNSA. V was shortened by 5 bases and J by 9 bases, with 14 bases between the two germline ends. The CDR3 here is CASSLFPGVEQFF. The CDR3 DNA follows: TGTGCCAGCAGCCTTTTTCCCGGGGTTGAGCAGTTCTTC. Looking up the rest from reference TRBV7-2 and TRBJ2-1 gives the full variable domain: GAGVSQSPSNKVTEKGKDVELRCDPISGHTALYWYRQSLGQGLEFLIYFQGNSAPDKSGLPSDRFSAERTGGSVSTLTIQRTQQEDSAVYLCASSLFPGVEQFFGPGTRLTVL.

The rearrangement links TRBV7-2 to TRBJ2-1; 8 bases are a match to TRBD2. The germline V gene has CDR1 SGHTA and CDR2 FQGNSA. Trimming removed 5 bases from V and 6 bases from J; junction bases left unmatched: 12. This CDR3 is built from 16 residues. The CDR3 DNA reads TGTGCCAGCAGCCGGAAGAGCGGGAGCGGGGGCAATGAGCAGTTCTTC. It encodes CASSRKSGSGGNEQFF.

The chain has TRBV2 and TRBJ2-7; 10 positions agree with TRBD1. The junction had 10 bases not matched to a gene; V was cut back by 6 bases and J by 5 bases. From germline, CDR1 is SNHLY and CDR2 FYNNEI. CDR3 size: 15 residues. As DNA, the CDR3 is TGTGCCAGCAGGGCTCCGGGACAGGGGAGGGACGAGCAGTACTTC. Protein product: CASRAPGQGRDEQYF.

This chain joins TRBV27 and TRBJ1-2, with TRBD1 matching over 8 bases. This CDR3 contains 16 residues. Germline CDR1 and CDR2: MNHEY and SMNVEV (reference sequence). Trimming cost V 6 bases and J 0 bases; bases outside gene matches: 9. The CDR3 sequence is CASRHGTGSPNYGYTF. The CDR3 nucleotides are TGTGCCAGCAGACACGGGACAGGATCCCCTAACTATGGCTACACCTTC.

This clone was observed a handful of times. V is TRBV6-1 and J is TRBJ1-4, with a tentative D call TRBD1 (6 bases). Germline CDR1 is MNHNS and CDR2 is SASEGT. The CDR3 consists of 16 residues. V lost 0 bases, J lost 0 bases, and 8 bases lay in between. The CDR3 DNA reads as TGTGCCAGCAGTGAAGCTCAGGGGCCAACTAATGAAAAACTGTTTTTT. Residues: CASSEAQGPTNEKLFF.

The chain recombines TRBV7-2 with TRBJ2-1, with D hard to call. Germline loops: CDR1 SGHTA, CDR2 FQGNSA. Trimming shortened V by 5 bases and J by 4 bases, and 21 bases separated the two germline ends. The CDR3 extends over 17 amino acids. The CDR3 region has the DNA TGTGCCAGCAGCCCCCGAGGAGTACCAAGAACTTACAATGAGCAGTTCTTC. Its protein product is CASSPRGVPRTYNEQFF.

This clone was counted only a few times. The V call is TRBV5-1, the J call TRBJ2-2, with 9 bases identical to TRBD2. The junction had 7 bases not matched to a gene; V was cut back by 1 base and J by 6 bases. Germline V gene sequence: CDR1 SGHRS, CDR2 YFSETQ. The CDR3 is 16 amino acids. The CDR3 nucleotides are TGCGCCAGCAGCTTGCGCGGGAGGGCCCTCGCCGGGGAGCTGTTTTTT. Translating it yields CASSLRGRALAGELFF.

The J gene is TRBJ2-1, the V gene TRBV5-4; D not resolved. Germline V gene sequence: CDR1 SGHNT, CDR2 YYREEE (reference sequence). CDR3 size: 12 residues. Deletions cut 4 bases from V and 9 bases from J, with 11 bases between. CDR3 region: CASSPSQAEQFF. The CDR3 coding sequence is TGTGCCAGCAGCCCATCTCAGGCTGAGCAGTTCTTC.

This clone was counted a few times. V usage is TRBV5-1 and J usage is TRBJ2-7, with 9 nucleotides matching TRBD1. The CDR3 consists of 14 residues. Germline V gives CDR1 SGHRS, CDR2 YFSETQ. J lost 7 bases, V lost 6 bases, and 11 bases had no gene match. The CDR3, as DNA: TGCGCCAGCAAGCCGACAGGGGGATCGGGTGAGCAGTACTTC. Its protein product is CASKPTGGSGEQYF.

The gene calls are TRBV7-2 and TRBJ1-6, with D possibly matching TRBD1 (5 bases). Trimming shortened V by 3 bases and J by 10 bases, and 16 bases separated the two germline ends. Germline lookup yields CDR1 SGHTA and CDR2 FQGNSA. This CDR3 has 15 residues. The CDR3 sequence is CASSLGTGVTSPLHF. DNA of the CDR3: TGTGCCAGCAGCTTGGGCACAGGAGTTACCTCACCCCTCCACTTT.

On this clone: At one of its ends the junction is not consistent with the germline gene, which may arise from a read error. The gene calls are TRBV7-7 and TRBJ2-1; 10 bases map to TRBD2. This CDR3 contains 17 residues. Germline CDR1 and CDR2: SSHAT and FNYEAQ (reference sequence). DNA for the CDR3: TGTGCTAGCAGCTTAGAAGCTAGCGGGAGCTCCTACAATGAGCAGTTCTTC. Its protein product is CASSLEASGSSYNEQFF.

J is TRBJ2-5 and V is TRBV11-2; 10 bases map to TRBD1. Germline V lookup: CDR1 SGHAT, CDR2 FQNNGV. The V and J ends lost 4 bases and 5 bases, in that order; junction bases with no gene match: 7. CDR3 length: 15 residues. The CDR3 protein is CASSSMGQGLETQYF. The DNA of the CDR3 is TGTGCCAGCAGCTCGATGGGACAGGGGTTGGAGACCCAGTACTTC.

The genes are TRBV7-9 and TRBJ2-7, with 9 nucleotides matching TRBD1. Germline V CDR1 and CDR2: SEHNR, FQNEAQ (reference sequence). The CDR3 extends over 15 amino acids. V shed 4 bases, J shed 5 bases, and the junction held 9 bases outside the gene matches. CDR3 bases: TGTGCCAGCAGCTCAACAGGGGGCGATCGTAACGAGCAGTACTTC. Amino acids: CASSSTGGDRNEQYF.

In its sample, this clone was seen a few times. This chain joins TRBV15 and TRBJ2-3; the D is unclear. V dropped 0 bases and J dropped 2 bases, with 9 bases sitting between them. Looked up from germline, CDR1 is LNHNV and CDR2 is YYDKDF (reference sequence). This CDR3 is 15 amino acids long. The DNA of the CDR3 is TGTGCCACCAGCAGAGATCTGTTCAACACAGATACGCAGTATTTT. Amino acids: CATSRDLFNTDTQYF.

The rearrangement uses TRBV10-3 and TRBJ2-2; unclear D gene. V gave up 4 bases and J gave up 5 bases, with 8 bases separating them. The CDR3 spans 13 residues. CDR1 ENHRY and CDR2 SYGVKD come from the germline V gene. The CDR3 sequence is CAISGKETGELFF. The DNA for the CDR3 is TGTGCCATCAGTGGTAAGGAAACCGGGGAGCTGTTTTTT.

As to this clone: The sample has other DNA sequences that encode this CDR3 too. This chain links TRBV7-2 with TRBJ1-1; D remains unclear. The CDR3 extends over 12 amino acids. The V gene's germline CDR1 is SGHTA and CDR2 FQGNSA. The V end was cut by 1 base, the J end by 4 bases, with 4 bases between. This chain's CDR3 is CASSLVLTEAFF. CDR3 in DNA: TGTGCCAGCAGCTTAGTTCTCACTGAAGCTTTCTTT.

This clone was recorded once. V and J are TRBV5-6 and TRBJ2-5; 7 bases agree with TRBD1. In germline, CDR1 is SGHDT, CDR2 YYEEEE. CDR3 length: 16 residues. Trimming at V came to 2 bases and at J to 5 bases, leaving 12 bases not matched to a gene. The CDR3 loop is CASSFRRDRVRETQYF. The CDR3 DNA is TGTGCCAGCAGCTTCCGCCGAGACAGGGTGAGGGAGACCCAGTACTTC. The full variable domain, rest sourced from reference TRBV5-6 and TRBJ2-5, is DAGVTQSPTHLIKTRGQQVTLRCSPKSGHDTVSWYQQALGQGPQFIFQYYEEEERQRGNFPDRFSGHQFPNYSSELNVNALLLGDSALYLCASSFRRDRVRETQYFGPGTRLLVL.

This clone was seen a handful of times. The chain uses TRBV6-1 and TRBJ1-3; D unresolved. This CDR3 contains 13 residues. With 0 bases removed from V and 16 bases from J, the gap between germline ends came to 16 bases. CDR1 and CDR2 (germline): MNHNS, SASEGT. CDR3 loop: CASSEASRSLLYF. In DNA form, the CDR3 reads TGTGCCAGCAGTGAAGCTTCGCGTAGTTTGTTGTATTTT.

This clone turned up a few times. The chain carries TRBV7-2 and TRBJ2-1; D not resolved. This CDR3 comprises 10 residues. Germline V CDR1 and CDR2: SGHTA, FQGNSA. V lost 4 bases, J lost 13 bases, and 8 bases lay in between. CDR3 amino acids: CASSSREQFF. The CDR3 DNA reads as TGTGCCAGCAGCTCTAGGGAACAGTTCTTC.

This chain links TRBV27 with TRBJ2-5, with 15 bases identical to TRBD2. Trimming cost V 4 bases and J 3 bases; bases outside gene matches: 6. CDR3 length: 17 residues. Germline CDR1 is MNHEY and CDR2 is SMNVEV (reference sequence). Here the CDR3 reads CASSYRTSGRGEETQYF. In nucleotides, the CDR3 is TGTGCCAGCAGTTATCGGACTAGCGGGAGGGGGGAAGAGACCCAGTACTTC.

This clone was counted between two and nine times. Other DNA sequences in this sample translate to the same CDR3. The chain recombines TRBV7-9 with TRBJ1-1; TRBD1 matches at 9 bases. V shed 4 bases and J 6 bases; nucleotides not matched to a gene: 3. CDR3 length equals 13 residues. Per germline, CDR1 SEHNR and CDR2 FQNEAQ (reference sequence). CDR3 sequence reads: CASSSQGAAEAFF. DNA for the CDR3: TGTGCCAGCAGCTCACAGGGGGCTGCTGAAGCTTTCTTT.

The V and J genes are TRBV5-1 and TRBJ1-1, with unresolved D. The CDR3 extends over 14 amino acids. The V gene's germline CDR1 is SGHRS and CDR2 YFSETQ. Between the trimmed V and J ends, which lost 1 base and 1 base, there was a span of 8 bases. CDR3 amino acids: CASSLRASNTEAFF. As DNA, the CDR3 is TGCGCCAGCAGCTTGAGGGCGTCGAACACTGAAGCTTTCTTT.

This clone was found a few times. In DNA, the CDR3 is TGTGCCAGCAGCCCCTTCGTGGTCCCTGAAGATACGCAGTATTTT. It is translated as CASSPFVVPEDTQYF. V usage is TRBV11-1 and J usage is TRBJ2-3; D unclear. V lost 5 bases and J lost 5, with 17 bases in between. Germline CDR1 is SGHAT and CDR2 is FQDESV (reference sequence). CDR3 size: 15 residues.